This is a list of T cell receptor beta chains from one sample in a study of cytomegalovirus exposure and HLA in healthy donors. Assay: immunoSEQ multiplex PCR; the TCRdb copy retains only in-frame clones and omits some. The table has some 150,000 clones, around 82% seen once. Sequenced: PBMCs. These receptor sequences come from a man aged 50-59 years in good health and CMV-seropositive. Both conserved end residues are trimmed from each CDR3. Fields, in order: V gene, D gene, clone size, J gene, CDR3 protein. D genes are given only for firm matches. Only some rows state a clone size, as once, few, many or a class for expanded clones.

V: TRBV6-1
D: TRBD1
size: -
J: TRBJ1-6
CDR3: ASSESGGNSPLH

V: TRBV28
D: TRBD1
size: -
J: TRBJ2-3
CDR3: ASPPGQGVTDTQY

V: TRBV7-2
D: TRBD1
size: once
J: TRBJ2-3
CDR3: ASSRWTGSLTDTQY

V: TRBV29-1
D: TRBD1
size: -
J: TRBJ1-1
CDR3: SVGRDSMNTEAF

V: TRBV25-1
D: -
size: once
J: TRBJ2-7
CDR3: ASSGGYEQY

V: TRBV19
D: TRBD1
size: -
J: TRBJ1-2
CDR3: ASSSNRDRGYT

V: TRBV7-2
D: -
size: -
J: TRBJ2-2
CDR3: ASSPPGVVLQGTGELF

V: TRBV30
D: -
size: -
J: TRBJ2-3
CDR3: AWSSPGALTDTQY

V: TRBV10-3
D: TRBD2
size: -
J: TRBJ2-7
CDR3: AIRAGGSSYEQY

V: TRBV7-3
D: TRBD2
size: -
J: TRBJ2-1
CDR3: ASSPGLAGPYNEQF

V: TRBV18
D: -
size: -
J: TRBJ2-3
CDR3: ASSPLPADTQY

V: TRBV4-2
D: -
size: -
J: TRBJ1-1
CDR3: ASSPSPGGTEAF

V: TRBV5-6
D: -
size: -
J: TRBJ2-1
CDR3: ASSLPGDPRSYNEQF

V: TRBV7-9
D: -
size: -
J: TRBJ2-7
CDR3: ASGSPLREQY

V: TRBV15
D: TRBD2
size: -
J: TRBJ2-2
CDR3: ATSRDGPSGITGELF

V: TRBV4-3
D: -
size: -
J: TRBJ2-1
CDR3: ASSGATTYNEQF

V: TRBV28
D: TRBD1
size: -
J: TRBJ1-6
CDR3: ASSLWTGVYNSPLH

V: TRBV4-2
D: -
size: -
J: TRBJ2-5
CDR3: ASSNGGVETQY

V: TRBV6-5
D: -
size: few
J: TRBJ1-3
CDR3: ASSYGQFHSGNTIY

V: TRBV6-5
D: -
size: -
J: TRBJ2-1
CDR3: ASSYRGSDNEQF

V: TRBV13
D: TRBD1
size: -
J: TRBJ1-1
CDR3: ASSFRTGVTEAF

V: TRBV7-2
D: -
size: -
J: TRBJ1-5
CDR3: ASSVDRFNQPQH

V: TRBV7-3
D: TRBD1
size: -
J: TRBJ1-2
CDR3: ASSPGGTATNYGYT

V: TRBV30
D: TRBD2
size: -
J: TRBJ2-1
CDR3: AWSGHSLAGGRYNEQF

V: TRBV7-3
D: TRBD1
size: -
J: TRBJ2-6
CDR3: ASSPQGAHFSGANVLT

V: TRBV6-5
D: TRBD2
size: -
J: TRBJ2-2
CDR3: ASSLAGVGELF

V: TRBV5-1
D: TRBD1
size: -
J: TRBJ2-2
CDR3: ASSWGDRAHTGELF

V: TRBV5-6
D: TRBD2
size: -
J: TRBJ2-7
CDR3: ASSSLKGGSGGRTYEQY

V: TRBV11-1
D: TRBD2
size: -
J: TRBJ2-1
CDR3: ASSRFLAGGYNEQF

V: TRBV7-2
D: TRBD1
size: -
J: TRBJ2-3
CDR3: ASSLGGTVTDTQY

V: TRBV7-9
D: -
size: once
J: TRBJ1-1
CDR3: ASSPSASVNTEAF

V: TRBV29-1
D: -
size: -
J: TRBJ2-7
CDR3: SVIQGVRAYEQY

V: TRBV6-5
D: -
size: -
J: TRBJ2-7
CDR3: ASTRLDIYEQY

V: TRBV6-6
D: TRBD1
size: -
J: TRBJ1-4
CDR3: ASSPPGQFNEKLF

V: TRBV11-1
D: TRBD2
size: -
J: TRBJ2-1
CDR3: ASSFSGTSAYNEQF

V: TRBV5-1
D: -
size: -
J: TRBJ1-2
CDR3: ASSSGGGGGYT

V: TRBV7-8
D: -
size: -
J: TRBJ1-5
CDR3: ASSFQQGNQPQH

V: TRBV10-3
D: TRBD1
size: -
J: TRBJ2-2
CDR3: AISAQGALNTGELF

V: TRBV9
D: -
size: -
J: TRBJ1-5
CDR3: ASSVAGSGGPQH

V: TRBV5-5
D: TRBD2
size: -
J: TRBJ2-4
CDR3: ASSIQREGMNIQY

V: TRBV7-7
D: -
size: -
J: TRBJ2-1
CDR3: ASSPFKGTYNEQF

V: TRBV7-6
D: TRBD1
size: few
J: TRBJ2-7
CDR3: ASSRDRGYEQY

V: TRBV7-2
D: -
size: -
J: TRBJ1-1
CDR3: ASSLFTGNTEAF

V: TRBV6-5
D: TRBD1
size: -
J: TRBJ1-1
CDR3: ASSTGQGEAF

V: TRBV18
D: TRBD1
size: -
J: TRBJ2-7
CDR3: ASSRGQARNYEQY

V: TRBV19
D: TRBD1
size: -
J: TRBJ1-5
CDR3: ASSMFSGGGQPQH

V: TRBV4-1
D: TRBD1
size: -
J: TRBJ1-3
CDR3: ASRRTGDGGGSGNTIY

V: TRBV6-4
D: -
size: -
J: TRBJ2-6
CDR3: ASSDTSAGANVLT

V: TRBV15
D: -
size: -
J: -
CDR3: ATSRPPLYEQY

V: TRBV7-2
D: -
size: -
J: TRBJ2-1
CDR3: ASSLGGGREQF

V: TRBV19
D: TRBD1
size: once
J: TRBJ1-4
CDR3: ASRQGWLGQDNEKLF